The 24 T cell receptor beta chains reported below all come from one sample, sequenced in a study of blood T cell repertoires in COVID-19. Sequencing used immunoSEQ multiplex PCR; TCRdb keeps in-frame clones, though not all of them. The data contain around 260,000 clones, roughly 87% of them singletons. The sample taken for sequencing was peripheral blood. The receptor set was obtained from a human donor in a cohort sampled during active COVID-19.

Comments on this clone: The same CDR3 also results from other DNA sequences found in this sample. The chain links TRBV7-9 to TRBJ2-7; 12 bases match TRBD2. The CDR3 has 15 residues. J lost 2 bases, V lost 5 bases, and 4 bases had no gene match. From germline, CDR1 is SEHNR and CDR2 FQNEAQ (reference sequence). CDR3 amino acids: CASSPGLAGPYEQYF. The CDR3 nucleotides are TGTGCCAGCAGCCCCGGACTAGCGGGACCCTACGAGCAGTACTTC.

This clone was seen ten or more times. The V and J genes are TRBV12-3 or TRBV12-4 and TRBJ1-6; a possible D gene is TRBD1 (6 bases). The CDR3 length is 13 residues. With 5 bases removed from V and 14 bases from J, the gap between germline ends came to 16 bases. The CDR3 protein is CASSPTGYSTLHF. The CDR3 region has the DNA TGTGCCAGCAGTCCGACAGGTTATAGTACCCTCCACTTT.

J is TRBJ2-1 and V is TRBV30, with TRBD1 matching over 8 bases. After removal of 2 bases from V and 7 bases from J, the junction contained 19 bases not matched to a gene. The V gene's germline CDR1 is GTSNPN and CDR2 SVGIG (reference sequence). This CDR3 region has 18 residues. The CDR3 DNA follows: TGTGCCTGGAGTTTAGGACAGGGCCGTGTTTTCCTATTGAATGAGCAGTTCTTC. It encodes CAWSLGQGRVFLLNEQFF. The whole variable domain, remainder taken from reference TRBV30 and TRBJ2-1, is SQTIHQWPATLVQPVGSPLSLECTVEGTSNPNLYWYRQAAGRGLQLLFYSVGIGQISSEVPQNLSASRPQDRQFILSSKKLLLSDSGFYLCAWSLGQGRVFLLNEQFFGPGTRLTVL.

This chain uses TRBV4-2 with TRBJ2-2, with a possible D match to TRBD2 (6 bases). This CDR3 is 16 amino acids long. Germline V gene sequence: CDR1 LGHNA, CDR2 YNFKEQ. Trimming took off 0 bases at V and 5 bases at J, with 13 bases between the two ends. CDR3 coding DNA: TGTGCCAGCAGCCAAGAGGCGCATAGCGGAACCGGGGAGCTGTTTTTT. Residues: CASSQEAHSGTGELFF.

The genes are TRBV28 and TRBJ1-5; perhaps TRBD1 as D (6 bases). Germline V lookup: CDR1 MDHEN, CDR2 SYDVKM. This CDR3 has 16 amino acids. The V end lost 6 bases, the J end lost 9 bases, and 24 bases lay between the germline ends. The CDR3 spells CASSLPPSRGRGPQHF. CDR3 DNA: TGTGCCAGCAGCCTACCCCCCTCCAGGGGAAGGGGGCCCCAGCATTTT.

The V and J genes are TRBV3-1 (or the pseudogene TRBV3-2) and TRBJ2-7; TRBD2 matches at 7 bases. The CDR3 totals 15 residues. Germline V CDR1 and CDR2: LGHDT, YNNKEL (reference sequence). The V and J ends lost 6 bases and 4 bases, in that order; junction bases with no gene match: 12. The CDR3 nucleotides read TGTGCCAGCAGTCTCGAGCGGGGACCTATGTACGAGCAGTACTTC. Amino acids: CASSLERGPMYEQYF.

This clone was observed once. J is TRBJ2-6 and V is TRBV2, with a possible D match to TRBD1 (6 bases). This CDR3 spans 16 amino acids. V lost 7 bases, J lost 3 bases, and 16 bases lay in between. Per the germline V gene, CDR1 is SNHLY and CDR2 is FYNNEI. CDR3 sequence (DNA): TGTGCCAGCAAGCTCACACAGGGTGGTGGGGCCAACGTCCTGACTTTC. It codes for CASKLTQGGGANVLTF. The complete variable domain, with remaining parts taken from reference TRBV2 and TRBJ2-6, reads EPEVTQTPSHQVTQMGQEVILRCVPISNHLYFYWYRQILGQKVEFLVSFYNNEISEKSEIFDDQFSVERPDGSNFTLKIRSTKLEDSAMYFCASKLTQGGGANVLTFGAGSRLTVL.

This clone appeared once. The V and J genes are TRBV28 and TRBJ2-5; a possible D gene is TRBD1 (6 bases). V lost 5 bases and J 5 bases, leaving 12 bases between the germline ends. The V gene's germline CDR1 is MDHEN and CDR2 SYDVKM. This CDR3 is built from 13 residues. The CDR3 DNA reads TGTGCCAGCAGTCTAGGGGGTAGGGAGACCCAGTACTTC. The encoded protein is CASSLGGRETQYF.

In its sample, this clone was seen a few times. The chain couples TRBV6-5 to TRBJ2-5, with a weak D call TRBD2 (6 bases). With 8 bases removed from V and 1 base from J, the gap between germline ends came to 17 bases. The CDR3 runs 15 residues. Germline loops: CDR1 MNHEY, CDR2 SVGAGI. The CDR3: CASHESGPRQETQYF. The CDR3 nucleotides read TGTGCCAGCCATGAGAGCGGGCCCCGCCAAGAGACCCAGTACTTC.

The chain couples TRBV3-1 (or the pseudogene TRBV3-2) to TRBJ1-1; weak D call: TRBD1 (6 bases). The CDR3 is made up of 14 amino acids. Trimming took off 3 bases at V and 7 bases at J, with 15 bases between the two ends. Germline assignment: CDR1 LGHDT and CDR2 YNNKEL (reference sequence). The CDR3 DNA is TGTGCCAGCAGCCAGCTCAGGGGTGGTGGTGAAGCTTTCTTT. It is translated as CASSQLRGGGEAFF.

The CDR3 DNA reads as TGCGCCAGCAGCGCGGACCGAAGGACAGGGGGAAACTATGGCTACACCTTC. Protein sequence: CASSADRRTGGNYGYTF. The gene calls are TRBV10-2 and TRBJ1-2; 10 bases are a match to TRBD1. The V gene end was trimmed by 6 bases and the J gene end by 2 bases; junction bases not matched to a gene: 12. From germline, CDR1 is WSHSY and CDR2 SAAADI. There are 17 residues in the CDR3.

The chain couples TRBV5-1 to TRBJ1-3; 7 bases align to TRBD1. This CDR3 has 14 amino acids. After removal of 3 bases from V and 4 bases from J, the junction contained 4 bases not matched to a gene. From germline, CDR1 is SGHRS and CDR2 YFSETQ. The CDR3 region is CASSSPGQGNTIYF. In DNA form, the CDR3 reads TGCGCCAGCAGCTCTCCGGGACAGGGAAACACCATATATTTT.

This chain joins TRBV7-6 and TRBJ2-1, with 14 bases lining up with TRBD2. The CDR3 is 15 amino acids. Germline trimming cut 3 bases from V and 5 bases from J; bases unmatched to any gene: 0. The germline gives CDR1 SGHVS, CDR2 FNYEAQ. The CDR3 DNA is TGTGCCAGCAGCTTGGGACTAGCGGGAGACAATGAGCAGTTCTTC. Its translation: CASSLGLAGDNEQFF.

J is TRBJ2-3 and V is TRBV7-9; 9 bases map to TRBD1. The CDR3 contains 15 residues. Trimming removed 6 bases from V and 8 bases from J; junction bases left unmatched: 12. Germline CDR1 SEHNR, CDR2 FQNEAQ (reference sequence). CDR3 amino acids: CASRYSTTGGGTQYF. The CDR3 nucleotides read TGTGCCAGCAGATATAGTACGACAGGGGGGGGTACGCAGTATTTT.

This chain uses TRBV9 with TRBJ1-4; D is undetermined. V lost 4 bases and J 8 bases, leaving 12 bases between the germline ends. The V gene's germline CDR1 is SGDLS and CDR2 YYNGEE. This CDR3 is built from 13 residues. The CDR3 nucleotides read TGTGCCAGCAGCCAAACCAGAGGGGAAAAACTGTTTTTT. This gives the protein CASSQTRGEKLFF. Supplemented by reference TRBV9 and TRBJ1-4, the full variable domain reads DSGVTQTPKHLITATGQRVTLRCSPRSGDLSVYWYQQSLDQGLQFLIQYYNGEERAKGNILERFSAQQFPDLHSELNLSSLELGDSALYFCASSQTRGEKLFFGSGTQLSVL.

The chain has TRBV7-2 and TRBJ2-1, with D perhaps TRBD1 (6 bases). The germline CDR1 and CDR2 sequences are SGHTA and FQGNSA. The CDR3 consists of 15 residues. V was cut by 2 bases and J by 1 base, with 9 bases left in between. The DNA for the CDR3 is TGTGCCAGCAGCTTAACACAGGGTTCCTACAATGAGCAGTTCTTC. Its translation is CASSLTQGSYNEQFF.

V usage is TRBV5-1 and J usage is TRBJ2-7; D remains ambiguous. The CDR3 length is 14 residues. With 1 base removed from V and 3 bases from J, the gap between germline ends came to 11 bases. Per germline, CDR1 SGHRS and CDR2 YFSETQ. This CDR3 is CASSLRQEGYEQYF. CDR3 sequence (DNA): TGCGCCAGCAGCTTGAGGCAGGAAGGCTACGAGCAGTACTTC.

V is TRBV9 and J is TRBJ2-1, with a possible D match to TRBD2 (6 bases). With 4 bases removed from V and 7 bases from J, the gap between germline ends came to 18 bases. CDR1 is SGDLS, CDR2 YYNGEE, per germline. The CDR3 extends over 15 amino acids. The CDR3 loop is CASSSGRGIWNEQFF. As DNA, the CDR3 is TGTGCCAGCAGCTCTGGTCGGGGGATATGGAATGAGCAGTTCTTC.

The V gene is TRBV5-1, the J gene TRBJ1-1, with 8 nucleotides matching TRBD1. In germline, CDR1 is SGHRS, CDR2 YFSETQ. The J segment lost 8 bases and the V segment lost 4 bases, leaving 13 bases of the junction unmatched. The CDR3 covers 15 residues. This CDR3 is CASSPNLPDRGEAFF. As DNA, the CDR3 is TGCGCCAGCAGCCCGAATCTTCCCGACAGGGGAGAAGCTTTCTTT.

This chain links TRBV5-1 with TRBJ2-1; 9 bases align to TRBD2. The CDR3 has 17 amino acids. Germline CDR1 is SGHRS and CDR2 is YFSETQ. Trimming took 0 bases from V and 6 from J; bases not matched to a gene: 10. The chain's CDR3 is CASSLVPVAGVGNEQFF. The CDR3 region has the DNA TGCGCCAGCAGCTTGGTTCCGGTAGCGGGAGTCGGCAATGAGCAGTTCTTC.

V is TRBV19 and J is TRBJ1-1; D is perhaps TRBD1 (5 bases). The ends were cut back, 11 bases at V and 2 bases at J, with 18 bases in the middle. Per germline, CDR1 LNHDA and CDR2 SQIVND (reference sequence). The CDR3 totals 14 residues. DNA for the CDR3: TGTGCCTCAATGGACGGGGGTTATAACACTGAAGCTTTCTTT. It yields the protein CASMDGGYNTEAFF.

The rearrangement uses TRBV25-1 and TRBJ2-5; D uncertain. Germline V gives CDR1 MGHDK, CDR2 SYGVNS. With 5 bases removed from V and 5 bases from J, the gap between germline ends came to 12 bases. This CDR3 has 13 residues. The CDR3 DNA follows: TGTGCCAGCAGTCGAGAATACGTGGAGACCCAGTACTTC. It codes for CASSREYVETQYF.

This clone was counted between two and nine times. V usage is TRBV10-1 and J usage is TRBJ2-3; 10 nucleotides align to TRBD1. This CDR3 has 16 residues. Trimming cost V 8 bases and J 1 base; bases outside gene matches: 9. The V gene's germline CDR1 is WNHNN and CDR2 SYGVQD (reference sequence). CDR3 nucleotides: TGCGCCAGCTCCGCCGGGACAGGGGCACGCACAGATACGCAGTATTTT. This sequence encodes CASSAGTGARTDTQYF.

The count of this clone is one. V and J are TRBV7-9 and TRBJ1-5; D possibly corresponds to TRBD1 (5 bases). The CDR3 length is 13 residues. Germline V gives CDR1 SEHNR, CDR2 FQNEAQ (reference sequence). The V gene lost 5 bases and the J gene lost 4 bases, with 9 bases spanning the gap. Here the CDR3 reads CASSTQGNQPQHF. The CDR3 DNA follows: TGTGCCAGCAGCACGCAGGGAAATCAGCCCCAGCATTTT. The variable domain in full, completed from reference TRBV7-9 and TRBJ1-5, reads DTGVSQNPRHKITKRGQNVTFRCDPISEHNRLYWYRQTLGQGPEFLTYFQNEAQLEKSRLLSDRFSAERPKGSFSTLEIQRTEQGDSAMYLCASSTQGNQPQHFGDGTRLSIL.